Listed here are 29 T cell receptor beta chains from one sample, sequenced in a study of cytomegalovirus exposure and HLA in healthy donors. The assay was immunoSEQ multiplex PCR, and TCRdb's table has in-frame clones only and misses some. The table records approximately 200,000 clones, 75% to 95% of them present only once. The material sequenced was PBMCs. All receptors come from a woman between 18 and 29 years old in good health and CMV-seronegative.

The chain links TRBV2 to TRBJ1-5, with 7 bases fitting TRBD1. CDR1 and CDR2 (germline): SNHLY, FYNNEI. Unmatched junction bases numbered 6, after V lost 7 bases and J lost 3 bases. CDR3 length: 14 residues. The CDR3 coding sequence is TGTGCCAGCACCCCAGACAGGGCCAATCAGCCCCAGCATTTT. This codes for CASTPDRANQPQHF.

The V and J genes are TRBV7-6 and TRBJ2-7; TRBD1 might be the D (6 bases). CDR3 length: 14 amino acids. Per the germline V gene, CDR1 is SGHVS and CDR2 is FNYEAQ. V lost 1 base, J lost 6 bases, and 13 bases lay in between. The CDR3 DNA is TGTGCCAGCAGCTTAGATTGGACAGCCCGCGAGCAGTACTTC. This encodes CASSLDWTAREQYF.

The chain couples TRBV29-1 to TRBJ1-2, with 7 nucleotides matching TRBD1. CDR1 is SQVTM and CDR2 is ANQGSEA in the germline V gene. This CDR3 has 14 residues. V was pared by 6 bases and J by 7 bases, with 14 bases of the junction left unmatched. The CDR3 nucleotides read TGCAGCGTAATCCCCGACAGGGACCCTTTTGGCTACACCTTC. It specifies CSVIPDRDPFGYTF.

This chain connects TRBV5-1 to TRBJ2-3; 9 positions agree with TRBD2. The V gene's germline CDR1 is SGHRS and CDR2 YFSETQ. The V gene end was trimmed by 8 bases and the J gene end by 1 base; junction bases not matched to a gene: 14. The CDR3 contains 17 residues. The CDR3 here is CASRVRREGLGTDTQYF. The DNA of the CDR3 is TGCGCCAGTCGAGTTAGGCGGGAGGGCCTTGGCACAGATACGCAGTATTTT.

The rearrangement uses TRBV5-1 and TRBJ2-7; 9 bases map to TRBD2. CDR1 is SGHRS and CDR2 is YFSETQ in the germline V gene. Unmatched junction bases numbered 3, after V lost 4 bases and J lost 1 base. The CDR3 is 14 residues long. CDR3 DNA sequence: TGCGCCAGCAGCCCTAGCGGGGAATCCTACGAGCAGTACTTC. Translation gives CASSPSGESYEQYF.

V and J are TRBV5-4 and TRBJ2-7, with 7 positions matching TRBD2. The V and J ends lost 4 bases and 2 bases, in that order; junction bases with no gene match: 12. Germline V gene data show CDR1 as SGHNT and CDR2 as YYREEE (reference sequence). The CDR3 consists of 16 residues. DNA for the CDR3: TGTGCCAGCAGCACGCTAGGGAGGGGACGTGCCTACGAGCAGTACTTC. Translating gives CASSTLGRGRAYEQYF.

The V call is TRBV25-1, the J call TRBJ1-5; D is perhaps TRBD1 (6 bases). The CDR3 covers 14 residues. V shed 5 bases and J shed 7 bases, with 15 bases lying between them. Germline lookup yields CDR1 MGHDK and CDR2 SYGVNS. CDR3 protein: CASSQGQGLQPQHF. The CDR3 region has the DNA TGTGCCAGCAGTCAGGGGCAGGGGCTACAGCCCCAGCATTTT.

This clone was seen a few times. J is TRBJ2-6 and V is TRBV6-4, with no clear D. V lost 3 bases, J lost 0 bases, and 6 bases lay in between. Germline V CDR1 and CDR2: MRHNA, SNTAGT. This CDR3 region has 15 residues. CDR3 sequence reads: CASSELNSGANVLTF. DNA of the CDR3: TGTGCCAGCAGTGAACTCAACTCTGGGGCCAACGTCCTGACTTTC.

Comment on this clone: The junction does not match germline at one end; this may be a read error. The chain combines TRBV30 with TRBJ1-2; 7 nucleotides line up with TRBD1. Germline V gene data show CDR1 as GTSNPN and CDR2 as SVGIG (reference sequence). The CDR3 extends over 14 amino acids. The CDR3 DNA reads TGTGCCTGGAGTGGCGGGACAGCGCTCTATCGCTACACCTTC. This codes for CAWSGGTALYRYTF.

The chain recombines TRBV27 with TRBJ1-1, with a tentative D call TRBD1 (5 bases). Germline V gene lookup returns CDR1 MNHEY and CDR2 SMNVEV (reference sequence). Trimming removed 6 bases at V and 11 bases at J, with 10 bases between. The CDR3 has 10 residues. The CDR3 DNA reads TGTGCCAGCAGCCTAGGGGCCGCTTTCTTT. Translating gives CASSLGAAFF.

V usage is TRBV10-1 and J usage is TRBJ2-1; 11 bases line up with TRBD2. Per germline, CDR1 WNHNN and CDR2 SYGVQD (reference sequence). V gave up 5 bases and J gave up 5 bases; unmatched junction bases: 11. This CDR3 has 17 residues. DNA of the CDR3: TGCGCCAGCAGTCTCCTGCCGGGACTAGCGGAAAACAATGAGCAGTTCTTC. This codes for CASSLLPGLAENNEQFF.

The chain carries TRBV27 and TRBJ1-4, with D unclear. V lost 2 bases and J 4 bases, leaving 8 bases between the germline ends. The CDR3 contains 14 residues. The germline CDR1 and CDR2 sequences are MNHEY and SMNVEV (reference sequence). The CDR3 region has the DNA TGTGCCAGCAGTTTAGGGCACCTTAATGAAAAACTGTTTTTT. Amino acids: CASSLGHLNEKLFF.

A few counts support this clone. Within the sample, other DNA sequences also encode this same CDR3. V usage is TRBV6-5 and J usage is TRBJ2-3; tentative D call: TRBD2 (5 bases). The CDR3 sequence is 15 residues long. Germline assignment: CDR1 MNHEY and CDR2 SVGAGI. Trimming shortened V by 0 bases and J by 2 bases, and 9 bases separated the two germline ends. The chain's CDR3 is CASSYSRENTDTQYF. The CDR3 nucleotides read TGTGCCAGCAGTTACTCGAGGGAAAACACAGATACGCAGTATTTT.

CDR3 DNA: TGTGCCAGCAGCCAAACCGGACAACTCATCTACTATGGCTACACCTTC. Amino acids: CASSQTGQLIYYGYTF. The chain uses TRBV14 and TRBJ1-2, with D possibly being TRBD1 (5 bases). Germline V gives CDR1 SGHDN, CDR2 FVKESK. There are 16 residues in the CDR3. Deletions cut 2 bases from V and 3 bases from J, with 16 bases between.

This clone was picked up one time. The V and J genes are TRBV30 and TRBJ1-1; D possibly corresponds to TRBD1 (5 bases). This CDR3 comprises 14 residues. CDR1 is GTSNPN and CDR2 is SVGIG in the germline V gene (reference sequence). V lost 4 bases and J 4 bases, leaving 16 bases between the germline ends. CDR3 sequence: CAWNFELGGTEAFF. CDR3 nucleotide sequence: TGTGCCTGGAACTTTGAGCTGGGGGGCACTGAAGCTTTCTTT.

The chain is built from TRBV9 and TRBJ2-7; TRBD1 aligns across 8 bases. The germline gives CDR1 SGDLS, CDR2 YYNGEE. The CDR3 consists of 15 residues. Trimming at V came to 0 bases and at J to 0 bases, leaving 2 bases not matched to a gene. The CDR3 nucleotides are TGTGCCAGCAGCGTAGGGACAGGGAGCTCCTACGAGCAGTACTTC. It codes for CASSVGTGSSYEQYF.

This clone was picked up a small number of times. The V and J genes are TRBV5-1 and TRBJ2-2; perhaps TRBD1 as D (6 bases). The V end lost 4 bases, the J end lost 1 base, and 11 bases lay between the germline ends. Per the germline V gene, CDR1 is SGHRS and CDR2 is YFSETQ. The CDR3 has 15 amino acids. In DNA form, the CDR3 reads TGCGCCAGCAGCGGAGAGACAGGGAACACCGGGGAGCTGTTTTTT. It translates to CASSGETGNTGELFF.

This clone is a singleton in its sample. The gene calls are TRBV30 and TRBJ1-2, with D hard to call. Trimming took off 1 base at V and 5 bases at J, with 8 bases between the two ends. Germline CDR1 GTSNPN, CDR2 SVGIG (reference sequence). The CDR3 has 12 residues. This CDR3 is CAWSDRSYGYTF. In DNA, the CDR3 is TGTGCCTGGAGTGACCGGAGTTATGGCTACACCTTC.

The chain couples TRBV7-9 to TRBJ1-2; the D is unclear. Per the germline V gene, CDR1 is SEHNR and CDR2 is FQNEAQ (reference sequence). The CDR3 totals 14 residues. V gave up 1 base and J gave up 5 bases, with 11 bases separating them. This chain's CDR3 is CASSLGGLGYGYTF. The CDR3 DNA reads TGTGCCAGCAGCTTAGGAGGTCTCGGGTATGGCTACACCTTC.

The chain carries TRBV28 and TRBJ1-2; no clear D. CDR1 MDHEN and CDR2 SYDVKM come from the germline V gene. The ends were cut back, 4 bases at V and 7 bases at J, with 7 bases in the middle. The CDR3 sequence is 11 residues long. CDR3 region: CASSSVFGYTF. The CDR3 DNA follows: TGTGCCAGCAGTTCTGTTTTTGGCTACACCTTC.

The chain has TRBV5-5 and TRBJ2-2, with TRBD1 matching over 7 bases. V gave up 5 bases and J gave up 0 bases; unmatched junction bases: 4. CDR1 and CDR2 (germline): SGHKS, YYEKEE (reference sequence). The CDR3 has 15 amino acids. This CDR3 is CASRGQPPNTGELFF. CDR3 DNA sequence: TGTGCCAGCAGGGGACAGCCCCCGAACACCGGGGAGCTGTTTTTT. Based on the CDR3 plus reference TRBV5-5 and TRBJ2-2, the full variable domain is DAGVTQSPTHLIKTRGQQVTLRCSPISGHKSVSWYQQVLGQGPQFIFQYYEKEERGRGNFPDRFSARQFPNYSSELNVNALLLGDSALYLCASRGQPPNTGELFFGEGSRLTVL.

CDR3 coding DNA: TGTGCCAGCAGCTCTGATCCGACACAGGGGATGTTCGGAGGGGCCCAGTACTTC. The encoded protein is CASSSDPTQGMFGGAQYF. This rearrangement joins TRBV5-4 to TRBJ2-5, with TRBD1 as a possible D gene (7 bases). Germline V gene sequence: CDR1 SGHNT, CDR2 YYREEE (reference sequence). V was pared by 3 bases and J by 9 bases, with 30 bases between. CDR3 length: 18 amino acids.

The genes are TRBV27 and TRBJ2-7, with 7 bases lining up with TRBD1. Germline trimming cut 6 bases from V and 2 bases from J; bases unmatched to any gene: 7. CDR3 length: 14 residues. CDR1 and CDR2 (germline): MNHEY, SMNVEV (reference sequence). The CDR3 protein is CASSFLGGPYEQYF. DNA for the CDR3: TGTGCCAGCAGCTTTCTAGGGGGCCCCTACGAGCAGTACTTC.

The chain employs TRBV20-1 and TRBJ2-7; D call uncertain. This CDR3 has 11 residues. Germline V CDR1 and CDR2: DFQATT, SNEGSKA (reference sequence). The germline V and J ends were trimmed by 5 bases and 4 bases, with 9 bases remaining between them. The CDR3 reads CSALTEYEQYF. As DNA, the CDR3 is TGCAGTGCTCTAACAGAGTACGAGCAGTACTTC.

The rearrangement uses TRBV11-2 and TRBJ2-7; 7 bases map to TRBD2. CDR3 length: 15 residues. Germline CDR1 SGHAT, CDR2 FQNNGV. The J segment lost 3 bases and the V segment lost 3 bases, leaving 8 bases of the junction unmatched. In DNA, the CDR3 is TGTGCCAGCAGCTTTATGGCTAGCGGTGGCTACGAGCAGTACTTC. This translates into CASSFMASGGYEQYF.

The table lists this clone with a count of one. V and J are TRBV29-1 and TRBJ2-5; 9 bases are a match to TRBD2. CDR3 size: 13 residues. The V gene's germline CDR1 is SQVTM and CDR2 ANQGSEA. The trim removed 4 bases at V and 5 bases at J, leaving 5 bases unmatched. CDR3 nucleotide sequence: TGCAGCGTTGGGGAGAGCGGGAGGGAGACCCAGTACTTC. Its protein product is CSVGESGRETQYF.

The chain combines TRBV29-1 with TRBJ2-3; possibly TRBD2 for D (6 bases). Germline CDR1 and CDR2: SQVTM and ANQGSEA. Trimming shortened V by 2 bases and J by 4 bases, and 31 bases separated the two germline ends. CDR3 length equals 20 residues. This CDR3 reads CSVELLGPRRAGSVADTQYF. CDR3 in DNA: TGCAGCGTTGAACTCTTGGGGCCCAGGAGGGCCGGGTCGGTCGCAGATACGCAGTATTTT.

This clone was counted a few times. This sequence joins TRBV4-1 and TRBJ1-2; tentatively, D is TRBD1 (5 bases). Germline values: CDR1 MGHRA, CDR2 YSYEKL. The CDR3 contains 15 residues. V lost 4 bases and J 2 bases, leaving 14 bases between the germline ends. CDR3 in DNA: TGCGCCAGCAGCCCCGGGTTAGGGGCCAACTATGGCTACACCTTC. This gives the protein CASSPGLGANYGYTF.

This sequence joins TRBV29-1 and TRBJ2-5; TRBD2 agrees at 10 bases. The CDR3 loop spans 14 amino acids. V lost 4 bases to trimming and J lost 0 bases; unmatched junction nucleotides: 2. Per the germline V gene, CDR1 is SQVTM and CDR2 is ANQGSEA. CDR3 nucleotides: TGCAGCGTTGTGGGACTAGCGTACCAAGAGACCCAGTACTTC. This codes for CSVVGLAYQETQYF.